What follows are 8 T cell receptor beta chains derived from one specimen sequenced in a study of kidney transplant recipient with SARS-CoV-2 infection. One entry per CDR3 protein results from TCRdb running MiXCR on the reads. The repertoire holds fewer than 250,000 distinct CDR3 sequences, around 30% seen once, with nearly 7.5% in the top ten. Sequencing was performed on a blood sample, taken at baseline and on approximately day 120 from a kidney transplant recipient. The receptors stem from a male patient aged 25 to 39 who had COVID-19 and was a kidney transplant recipient. Among the T cells, some may be from the graft donor.

To note about this clonotype: This may arise from a read error, as a much more abundant clone is one base away. The gene calls are TRBV6-6 and TRBJ2-1; TRBD2 matches 12 bases. The CDR3 extends over 15 amino acids. From germline, CDR1 is MNHNY and CDR2 SVGAGI (reference sequence). V shed 5 bases and J 7 bases; nucleotides not matched to a gene: 6. The CDR3 protein is CASSQLAGGGNEQFF. The CDR3 DNA reads TGTGCCAGCAGTCAACTAGCGGGAGGTGGGAATGAGCAGTTCTTC.

Ten or more counts support this clonotype. This chain uses TRBV7-1 with TRBJ1-2; D not certain. TRBV7-1 is identified as an open reading frame with a role that is uncertain. Trimming stripped 4 bases from V and 4 bases from J, with 22 bases between. CDR3 length: 17 amino acids. The CDR3 DNA follows: TGTGCCAGCAGCTGTAGCGGTCACGAGGGAAAGACCTATGGCTACACCTTC. Translating gives CASSCSGHEGKTYGYTF.

A remark on this clonotype: This clone may be a read error of a much larger clone one base away. This chain connects TRBV30 to TRBJ2-2; D may be TRBD2 (5 bases). Germline CDR1 GTSNPN, CDR2 SVGIG (reference sequence). V was trimmed by 2 bases and J by 6 bases, leaving 13 bases between them. CDR3 length equals 14 residues. CDR3 sequence: CAWSSGLSAGELFF. CDR3 DNA sequence: TGTGCCTGGAGTTCAGGACTGAGCGCCGGGGAGCTGTTTTTT.

This clonotype was observed many times. One end of the junction is discordant with germline, which a read error may explain. The CDR3 bases are TGCGCCAGCAGTACCGTCCGCACTTCTAGAAAGACCTATGGCTACACCTTC. Protein sequence: CASSTVRTSRKTYGYTF. The chain employs TRBV11-2 and TRBJ1-2; D unresolved. The CDR3 is 17 residues long. Germline V gene sequence: CDR1 SGHAT, CDR2 FQNNGV.

This clonotype was detected many times. V gene TRBV6-5 combines with J gene TRBJ2-7; TRBD2 matches at 7 bases. CDR1 and CDR2 (germline): MNHEY, SVGAGI. Trimming at V came to 8 bases and at J to 4 bases, leaving 5 bases not matched to a gene. This CDR3 region has 12 residues. CDR3 DNA sequence: TGTGCCAGCGGGAGGGCCGTTTACGAGCAGTACTTC. Translated: CASGRAVYEQYF.

In this sample, this clonotype turned up once. This may come from a read error, since a much larger clone is one base off. This chain links TRBV7-8 with TRBJ1-2; D not certain. Germline V gives CDR1 SGHVS, CDR2 FQNEAQ. This CDR3 contains 17 residues. As DNA, the CDR3 is TGTGCCAGCAGCACCTTGATGTTTACCCGAAAGACCTATGGCCACACCTTC. This sequence encodes CASSTLMFTRKTYGHTF.

This clonotype was observed many times. The chain is built from TRBV6-4 and TRBJ2-3, with TRBD2 matching over 14 bases. Per germline, CDR1 MRHNA and CDR2 SNTAGT. J gave up 0 bases and V 4 bases, and 12 bases lay outside the gene matches. The length of the CDR3 is 20 residues. Here the CDR3 DNA reads TGTGCCAGCAGTGTTTCCGGACTAGCGGGAGGCCCCTCTAGCACAGATACGCAGTATTTT. It translates to CASSVSGLAGGPSSTDTQYF.

This CDR3 reads CASSRNVWGPNEKLFF. The CDR3 region has the DNA TGTGCCAGCAGCCGGAATGTTTGGGGTCCCAATGAAAAACTGTTTTTT. The V gene is TRBV5-5, the J gene TRBJ1-4; D not resolved. The V gene lost 4 bases and the J gene lost 5 bases, with 18 bases spanning the gap. Per the germline V gene, CDR1 is SGHKS and CDR2 is YYEKEE (reference sequence). CDR3 length: 16 residues.